The rows below give T cell receptor beta chains drawn from one sample of a study of vaccination effects on CD4 cells after COVID-19. Method: immunoSEQ multiplex PCR; TCRdb's copy keeps in-frame clones and lacks some. Here the sample spans about 24,000 clones, roughly 80% being singletons. What these receptors recognize is not known. Sequenced material: CD4+ T cells from PBMCs cultured with HCoV-NL63 spike peptides, taken before COVID-19 vaccination. These receptors all come from a human donor who received a COVID-19 vaccine. Both conserved end residues are part of each CDR3. D genes are given only for firm matches. A clone size is listed for some rows: how often the clone was seen (once, few, many), or a class if it is expanded.

>TRBD1|NA|TRBJ2-2|TRBV4-1
CASSQAGQRTGELFF
TGCGCCAGCAGCCAAGCGGGACAGCGCACCGGGGAGCTGTTTTTT
>NA|few|TRBJ1-5|TRBV18
CASSPDSIMNQPQHF
TGTGCCAGCTCACCCGACAGCATCATGAATCAGCCCCAGCATTTT
>TRBD2|NA|TRBJ2-7|TRBV10-3
CAISWASGSDYEQYF
TGTGCCATCAGTTGGGCTAGCGGGAGTGACTACGAGCAGTACTTC
>TRBD1|NA|TRBJ1-1|TRBV27
CASSLRRQGRTFF
TGTGCCAGCAGTTTACGGCGACAGGGACGAACTTTCTTT
>TRBD1|NA|TRBJ1-5|TRBV6-1
CASSASGTGNNQPQHF
TGTGCCAGCAGTGCCTCCGGGACAGGGAACAATCAGCCCCAGCATTTT
>NA|NA|TRBJ1-2|TRBV29-1
CSVEDRIYGYTF
TGCAGCGTTGAAGATAGGATTTATGGCTACACCTTC
>NA|NA|TRBJ2-7|TRBV10-2
CASRGTYPAYEQYF
TGCGCCAGCAGGGGGACTTATCCAGCCTACGAGCAGTACTTC
>NA|NA|TRBJ1-4|TRBV5-1
CASTPGSTNEKLFF
TGCGCCAGCACCCCAGGTTCAACTAATGAAAAACTGTTTTTT
>TRBD1|NA|TRBJ2-5|TRBV2
CASSRDRLHGSETQYF
TGTGCCAGCAGTCGGGACAGGTTACATGGGTCAGAGACCCAGTACTTC
>TRBD1|few|TRBJ1-5|TRBV19
CASSTYPETGGDQPQHF
TGTGCCAGTAGTACCTACCCGGAGACAGGGGGAGATCAGCCCCAGCATTTT
>TRBD1|few|TRBJ2-1|TRBV14
CASSQEPGQGDNEQFF
TGTGCCAGCAGCCAAGAGCCGGGACAGGGAGACAATGAGCAGTTCTTC
>NA|NA|TRBJ1-4|TRBV5-1
CASSLVANEKLFF
TGCGCCAGCAGCTTGGTGGCTAATGAAAAACTGTTTTTT
>NA|NA|TRBJ2-3|TRBV3-1/TRBV3-2
CASSQVSGTTDTQYF
TGTGCCAGCAGCCAAGTTTCAGGGACCACAGATACGCAGTATTTT
>TRBD2|once|TRBJ2-7|TRBV2
CASTWASGAYEQYF
TGTGCCAGCACATGGGCGAGCGGGGCCTACGAGCAGTACTTC
>TRBD2|NA|TRBJ2-3|TRBV30
CARGDLITDTQYF
TGTGCCCGGGGGGACCTAATCACAGATACGCAGTATTTT
>TRBD1|NA|TRBJ2-1|TRBV14
CASRTGIDNEQFF
TGTGCCAGCAGGACAGGGATTGACAATGAGCAGTTCTTC
>TRBD1|NA|TRBJ1-1|TRBV14
CASIGTGTGEFWTEAFF
TGTGCCAGCATCGGAACCGGGACAGGGGAGTTTTGGACTGAAGCTTTCTTT
>TRBD1|NA|TRBJ2-7|TRBV6-2/TRBV6-3
CASSGDRAYEQYF
TGTGCCAGCAGTGGAGACAGGGCCTACGAGCAGTACTTC
>NA|once|TRBJ2-1|TRBV14
CASSQASRYNEQFF
TGTGCCAGCAGCCAGGCCAGTCGGTACAATGAGCAGTTCTTC
>TRBD1|NA|TRBJ1-1|TRBV10-3
CAISEEAETGGTEAFF
TGTGCCATCAGTGAGGAGGCCGAAACAGGGGGAACTGAAGCTTTCTTT
>NA|NA|TRBJ1-1|TRBV19
CASSIGRGFTEAFF
TGTGCCAGTAGTATTGGGAGGGGTTTCACTGAAGCTTTCTTT
>NA|NA|TRBJ1-5|TRBV7-8
CASSPRVSLNQPQHF
TGTGCCAGCAGCCCCCGGGTTTCCCTAAATCAGCCCCAGCATTTT